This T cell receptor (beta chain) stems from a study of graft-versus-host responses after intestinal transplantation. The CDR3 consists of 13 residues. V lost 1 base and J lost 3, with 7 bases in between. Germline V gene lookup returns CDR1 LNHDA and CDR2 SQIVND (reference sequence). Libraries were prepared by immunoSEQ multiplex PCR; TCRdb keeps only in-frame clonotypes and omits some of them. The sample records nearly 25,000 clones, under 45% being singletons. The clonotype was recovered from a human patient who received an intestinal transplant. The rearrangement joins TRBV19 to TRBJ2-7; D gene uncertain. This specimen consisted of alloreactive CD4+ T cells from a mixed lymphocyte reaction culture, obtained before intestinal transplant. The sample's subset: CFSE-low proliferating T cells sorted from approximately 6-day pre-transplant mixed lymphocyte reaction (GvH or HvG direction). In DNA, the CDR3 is TGTGCCAGTAGTATAGGCGCTCGCTACGAGCAGTACTTC. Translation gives CASSIGARYEQYF.